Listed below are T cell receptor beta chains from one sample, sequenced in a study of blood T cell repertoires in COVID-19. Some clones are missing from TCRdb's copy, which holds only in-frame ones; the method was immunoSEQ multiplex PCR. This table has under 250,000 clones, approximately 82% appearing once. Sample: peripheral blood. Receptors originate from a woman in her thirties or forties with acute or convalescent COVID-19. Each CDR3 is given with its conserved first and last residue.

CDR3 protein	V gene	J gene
CAWRAQQGAGELFF	TRBV30	TRBJ2-2
CASSGRFTSTDTQYF	TRBV19	TRBJ2-3
CASSLGGEAFF	TRBV5-1	TRBJ1-1
CASSSGRADEQYF	TRBV6-5	TRBJ2-7
CASRTGIGNTIYF	TRBV6-5	TRBJ1-3
CASSHRPRDTYGGYTF	TRBV14	TRBJ1-2
CASTPFGQVNEKLFF	TRBV19	TRBJ1-4
CASEAGYGYTF	TRBV6-1	TRBJ1-2
CASSPWDSSYNEQFF	TRBV5-1	TRBJ2-1
CASSESILYEQYF	TRBV18	TRBJ2-7
CASSQEVAGEYNEQFF	TRBV4-2	TRBJ2-1
CASSLSPDGSGYTF	TRBV7-3	TRBJ1-2
CATSAGGQKKETQYF	TRBV19	TRBJ2-5
CASSLDSTRAYEQYF	TRBV5-5	TRBJ2-7
CASSQVVNWETEAFF	TRBV4-3	TRBJ1-1
CATSRAGQGAVETQYF	TRBV15	TRBJ2-5
CASSGTGDDIYGYTF	TRBV5-1	TRBJ1-2
CASSLTTYEQYF	TRBV5-6	TRBJ2-7
CASSIYGSFEQFF	TRBV19	TRBJ2-1
CASSLPGGGEQYF	TRBV5-1	TRBJ2-7
CASSIEGTGSYEQYF	TRBV19	TRBJ2-7
CASSFLAGGGNEQYF	TRBV27	TRBJ2-7
CASSRGRERDEQFF	TRBV4-3	TRBJ2-1